These 18 T cell receptor beta chains were all obtained from the same sample, sequenced in a study of blood T cell repertoires in COVID-19. Assay: immunoSEQ multiplex PCR; the TCRdb copy retains only in-frame clones and omits some. The data hold about 180,000 clones, with roughly 83% observed a single time. The sequenced sample consisted of PBMCs or T cells enriched from blood (not recorded which). These receptors came from a woman aged 25 to 45 who had recovered from COVID-19.

The chain recombines TRBV19 with TRBJ1-4; 9 nucleotides align to TRBD1. CDR1 and CDR2 from the germline V gene are LNHDA and SQIVND (reference sequence). The CDR3 covers 15 residues. Unmatched junction bases numbered 8, after V lost 6 bases and J lost 6 bases. The CDR3 coding sequence is TGTGCCAGTAGCACAACAGGGGGCAATTATGAAAAACTGTTTTTT. The encoded protein is CASSTTGGNYEKLFF.

The chain recombines TRBV2 with TRBJ2-7; TRBD2 matches at 9 bases. This CDR3 spans 14 amino acids. With 4 bases clipped from V and 2 bases from J, the junction kept 3 bases outside the gene matches. Germline loops: CDR1 SNHLY, CDR2 FYNNEI. CDR3 nucleotides: TGTGCCAGCAGTGTTCTAGCGGGGACCTACGAGCAGTACTTC. It yields the protein CASSVLAGTYEQYF.

The chain carries TRBV19 and TRBJ2-7, with 9 positions matching TRBD2. The CDR3 is 14 amino acids. Germline-derived CDR1 and CDR2 are LNHDA and SQIVND (reference sequence). Trimming at V came to 7 bases and at J to 0 bases, leaving 4 bases not matched to a gene. The CDR3 nucleotides are TGTGCCAGTAACCGCGGGAGGGACTCCTACGAGCAGTACTTC. It encodes CASNRGRDSYEQYF.

In this sample, this clone turned up once. Other DNA variants within this sample encode the same CDR3. The V call is TRBV2, the J call TRBJ1-6; TRBD1 matches 8 bases. The germline V gene encodes CDR1 SNHLY and CDR2 FYNNEI. The V gene end was trimmed by 2 bases and the J gene end by 6 bases; junction bases not matched to a gene: 3. The CDR3 is made up of 15 amino acids. In DNA form, the CDR3 reads TGTGCCAGCAGTGAACAGGGGGCTCTTAATTCACCCCTCCACTTT. It encodes CASSEQGALNSPLHF.

The chain's CDR3 is CASSLGLAGGPSYEQYF. The CDR3 DNA sequence: TGCGCCAGCAGCCTTGGACTAGCGGGAGGTCCCTCCTACGAGCAGTACTTC. The chain carries TRBV4-1 and TRBJ2-7; 14 bases are shared with TRBD2. V shed 4 bases, J shed 0 bases, and the junction held 5 bases outside the gene matches. The CDR3 totals 17 residues. The V gene's germline CDR1 is MGHRA and CDR2 YSYEKL.

This clone was detected a few times. The chain employs TRBV9 and TRBJ1-1, with D maybe TRBD1 (5 bases). CDR3 length: 15 residues. Germline V gene data show CDR1 as SGDLS and CDR2 as YYNGEE. Trimming pared 2 bases from V and 2 bases from J, leaving 13 bases between. The CDR3 bases are TGTGCCAGCAGCGTCAACTGGGGGGAAAACACTGAAGCTTTCTTT. It codes for CASSVNWGENTEAFF.

The chain recombines TRBV20-1 with TRBJ2-7; D is uncertain. Germline CDR1 DFQATT, CDR2 SNEGSKA (reference sequence). The V end lost 5 bases, the J end lost 6 bases, and 11 bases lay between the germline ends. This CDR3 comprises 11 residues. The CDR3 DNA is TGCAGTGCTCGGTCCCTTCGCGAGCAGTACTTC. Translation gives CSARSLREQYF.

This chain joins TRBV7-9 and TRBJ2-1; tentative D call: TRBD1 (6 bases). In germline, CDR1 is SEHNR, CDR2 FQNEAQ (reference sequence). There are 13 residues in the CDR3. The germline V and J ends were trimmed by 1 base and 5 bases, with 6 bases remaining between them. CDR3 residues: CASSLDRDNEQFF. The CDR3 DNA follows: TGTGCCAGCAGCTTAGACAGGGACAATGAGCAGTTCTTC.

The chain recombines TRBV6-5 with TRBJ1-1; D perhaps matches TRBD1 (5 bases). The CDR3 is 14 amino acids. The germline V gene encodes CDR1 MNHEY and CDR2 SVGAGI. Trimming stripped 7 bases from V and 7 bases from J, with 19 bases between. The CDR3, as DNA: TGTGCCAGCACCCAGTCCGGGGGGGGGAATGAAGCTTTCTTT. It specifies CASTQSGGGNEAFF.

J is TRBJ1-2 and V is TRBV28; 7 bases map to TRBD1. Unmatched junction bases numbered 8, after V lost 3 bases and J lost 7 bases. Per the germline V gene, CDR1 is MDHEN and CDR2 is SYDVKM. There are 14 residues in the CDR3. CDR3 DNA: TGTGCCAGCAGTTTTCGAGGGGGCGCAGGTGGCTACACCTTC. As protein: CASSFRGGAGGYTF.

The chain employs TRBV19 and TRBJ2-5, with TRBD1 matching over 7 bases. Germline values: CDR1 LNHDA, CDR2 SQIVND (reference sequence). The length of the CDR3 is 16 residues. With 1 base clipped from V and 5 bases from J, the junction kept 10 bases outside the gene matches. CDR3 sequence reads: CASSIGQGLQWETQYF. In DNA, the CDR3 is TGTGCCAGTAGTATAGGACAGGGCCTCCAATGGGAGACCCAGTACTTC.

The rearrangement links TRBV7-9 to TRBJ2-3; D is perhaps TRBD2 (5 bases). Germline CDR1 SEHNR, CDR2 FQNEAQ (reference sequence). This CDR3 region has 17 residues. Trimming took off 1 base at V and 0 bases at J, with 14 bases between the two ends. Written as DNA, the CDR3 is TGTGCCAGCAGCTTAGTCGCGGGCAGCCCTAGCACAGATACGCAGTATTTT. Encoded protein: CASSLVAGSPSTDTQYF.

The V call is TRBV7-8, the J call TRBJ1-1, with D uncertain. The germline V gene has CDR1 SGHVS and CDR2 FQNEAQ. The CDR3 is made up of 15 amino acids. Trimming pared 7 bases from V and 5 bases from J, leaving 20 bases between. CDR3 DNA sequence: TGTGCCAGCACCCCAAGGGAGGGAGGTGGAACTGAAGCTTTCTTT. The encoded protein is CASTPREGGGTEAFF.

This clone was seen a single time. One end of the junction fails to match germline, which may point to a read error. The rearrangement links TRBV7-2 to TRBJ2-1, with 10 bases that match TRBD1. Germline lookup yields CDR1 SGHTA and CDR2 FQGNSA. There are 14 residues in the CDR3. The CDR3 loop reads CVSSPGQGVGEQFF. DNA for the CDR3: TGTGTCAGCAGCCCTGGACAGGGGGTCGGTGAGCAGTTCTTC.

The gene calls are TRBV10-2 and TRBJ2-1, with 11 bases that match TRBD2. The germline CDR1 and CDR2 sequences are WSHSY and SAAADI. The junction had 7 bases not matched to a gene; V was cut back by 2 bases and J by 7 bases. The CDR3 is 16 amino acids. This CDR3 reads CASSETSGSFGNEQFF. The CDR3, as DNA: TGCGCCAGCAGTGAGACTAGCGGGAGTTTCGGGAATGAGCAGTTCTTC.

The chain recombines TRBV5-6 with TRBJ2-7; TRBD1 matches at 9 bases. V lost 4 bases, J lost 0 bases, and 5 bases stayed unmatched. Germline CDR1 and CDR2: SGHDT and YYEEEE. The CDR3 contains 15 residues. CDR3 nucleotide sequence: TGTGCCAGCAGCAGCCGGGACAGGGACTCCTACGAGCAGTACTTC. As protein: CASSSRDRDSYEQYF.

The rearrangement joins TRBV10-1 to TRBJ1-4; possible D gene TRBD1, 5 bases. The CDR3 sequence is 15 residues long. Germline V gene lookup returns CDR1 WNHNN and CDR2 SYGVQD (reference sequence). The ends were cut back, 3 bases at V and 2 bases at J, with 10 bases in the middle. The CDR3 reads CASSEGADTNEKLFF. The CDR3 DNA is TGCGCCAGCAGTGAAGGGGCAGATACTAATGAAAAACTGTTTTTT.

The V and J genes are TRBV4-1 and TRBJ2-1; 7 nucleotides line up with TRBD2. The length of the CDR3 is 14 residues. CDR1 and CDR2 from the germline V gene are MGHRA and YSYEKL. V lost 3 bases to trimming and J lost 9 bases; unmatched junction nucleotides: 8. The CDR3: CASSHYAGVGEQFF. As DNA, the CDR3 is TGCGCCAGCAGCCACTATGCGGGAGTAGGTGAGCAGTTCTTC.